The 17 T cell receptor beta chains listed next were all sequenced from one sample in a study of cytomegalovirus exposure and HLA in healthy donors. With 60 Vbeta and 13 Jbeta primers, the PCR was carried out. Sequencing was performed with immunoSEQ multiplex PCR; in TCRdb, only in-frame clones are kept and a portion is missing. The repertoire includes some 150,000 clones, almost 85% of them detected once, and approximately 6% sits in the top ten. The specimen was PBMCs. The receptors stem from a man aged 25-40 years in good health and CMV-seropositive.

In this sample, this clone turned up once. This CDR3 reads CASSLGLAGTGGEQFF. The DNA for the CDR3 is TGTGCCAGCAGCTTAGGACTAGCGGGGACCGGCGGTGAGCAGTTCTTC. The rearrangement uses TRBV7-6 and TRBJ2-1; 11 positions match TRBD2. The CDR3 sequence is 16 residues long. After removal of 1 base from V and 9 bases from J, the junction contained 8 bases not matched to a gene. The germline V gene has CDR1 SGHVS and CDR2 FNYEAQ.

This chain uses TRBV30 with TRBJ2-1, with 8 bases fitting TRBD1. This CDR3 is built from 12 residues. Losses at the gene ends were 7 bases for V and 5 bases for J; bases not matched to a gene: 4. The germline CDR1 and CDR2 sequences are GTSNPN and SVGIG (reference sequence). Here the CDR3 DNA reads TGTGCCTACACAGGGGGTCACAATGAGCAGTTCTTC. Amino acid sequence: CAYTGGHNEQFF.

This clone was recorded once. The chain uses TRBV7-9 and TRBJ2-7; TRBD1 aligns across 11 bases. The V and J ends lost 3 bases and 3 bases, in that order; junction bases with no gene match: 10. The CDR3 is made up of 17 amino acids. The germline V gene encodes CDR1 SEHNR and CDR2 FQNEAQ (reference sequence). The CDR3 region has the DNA TGTGCCAGCAGCTTCTTTGTGGGGGGACAGGGGGACTACGAGCAGTACTTC. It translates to CASSFFVGGQGDYEQYF. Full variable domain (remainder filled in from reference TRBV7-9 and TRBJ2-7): DTGVSQNPRHKITKRGQNVTFRCDPISEHNRLYWYRQTLGQGPEFLTYFQNEAQLEKSRLLSDRFSAERPKGSFSTLEIQRTEQGDSAMYLCASSFFVGGQGDYEQYFGPGTRLTVT.

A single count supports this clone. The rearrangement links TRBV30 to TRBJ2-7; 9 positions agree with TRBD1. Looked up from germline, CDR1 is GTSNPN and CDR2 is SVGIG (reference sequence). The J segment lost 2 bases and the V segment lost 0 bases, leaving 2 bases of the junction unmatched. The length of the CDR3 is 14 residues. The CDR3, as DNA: TGTGCCTGGAGTGTGGGGACAGGGCCCTACGAGCAGTACTTC. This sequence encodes CAWSVGTGPYEQYF.

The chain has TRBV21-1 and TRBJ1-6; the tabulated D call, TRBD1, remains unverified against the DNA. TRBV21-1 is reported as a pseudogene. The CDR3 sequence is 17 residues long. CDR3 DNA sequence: TGTGCCAGCAGCAAAAATCTACGACAGGGCTTTAGGTCACCCCTCCACTTT. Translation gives CASSKNLRQGFRSPLHF.

CDR3 bases: TGTGCCAGCAGCTTAGATGGCCCCGCTAGCGGCACGCAGTATTTT. The encoded protein is CASSLDGPASGTQYF. This chain links TRBV11-3 with TRBJ2-3; 7 bases fit TRBD2. This CDR3 region has 15 residues. Trimming removed 0 bases from V and 9 bases from J; junction bases left unmatched: 9. The germline CDR1 and CDR2 sequences are SGHNT and YENEEA. The entire variable domain, with the rest obtained from reference TRBV11-3 and TRBJ2-3, is as follows: EAGVVQSPRYKIIEKKQPVAFWCNPISGHNTLYWYLQNLGQGPELLIRYENEEAVDDSQLPKDRFSAERLKGVDSTLKIQPAELGDSAVYLCASSLDGPASGTQYFGPGTRLTVL.

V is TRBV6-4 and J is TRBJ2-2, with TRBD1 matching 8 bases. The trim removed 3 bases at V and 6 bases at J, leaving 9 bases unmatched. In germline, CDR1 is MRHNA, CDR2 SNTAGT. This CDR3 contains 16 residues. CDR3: CASSEGSGGDSGELFF. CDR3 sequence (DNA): TGTGCCAGCAGTGAGGGGTCAGGGGGCGATTCCGGGGAGCTGTTTTTT.

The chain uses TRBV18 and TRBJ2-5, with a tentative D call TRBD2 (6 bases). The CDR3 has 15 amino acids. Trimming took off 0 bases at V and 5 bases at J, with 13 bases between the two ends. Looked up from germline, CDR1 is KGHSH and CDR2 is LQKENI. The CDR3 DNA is TGTGCCAGCTCACCACCCAGGGCAGGGAGGGAGACCCAGTACTTC. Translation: CASSPPRAGRETQYF.

CDR3 sequence: CASSLVGGGSEQYF. The CDR3 region has the DNA TGCGCCAGCAGCTTGGTGGGGGGAGGAAGCGAGCAGTACTTC. The rearrangement links TRBV5-1 to TRBJ2-7; D perhaps matches TRBD2 (6 bases). The germline V and J ends were trimmed by 0 bases and 6 bases, with 13 bases remaining between them. CDR1 is SGHRS and CDR2 is YFSETQ in the germline V gene. The CDR3 contains 14 residues. Based on the CDR3 plus reference TRBV5-1 and TRBJ2-7, the full variable domain is KAGVTQTPRYLIKTRGQQVTLSCSPISGHRSVSWYQQTPGQGLQFLFEYFSETQRNKGNFPGRFSGRQFSNSRSEMNVSTLELGDSALYLCASSLVGGGSEQYFGPGTRLTVT.

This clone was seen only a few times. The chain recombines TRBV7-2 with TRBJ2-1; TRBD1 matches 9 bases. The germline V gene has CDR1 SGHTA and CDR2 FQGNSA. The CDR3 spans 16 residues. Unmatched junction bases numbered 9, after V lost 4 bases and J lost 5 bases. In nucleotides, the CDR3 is TGTGCCAGCAGCTCAAGAAAGGGACAGGGCAACAATGAGCAGTTCTTC. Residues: CASSSRKGQGNNEQFF. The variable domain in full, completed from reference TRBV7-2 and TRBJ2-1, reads GAGVSQSPSNKVTEKGKDVELRCDPISGHTALYWYRQSLGQGLEFLIYFQGNSAPDKSGLPSDRFSAERTGGSVSTLTIQRTQQEDSAVYLCASSSRKGQGNNEQFFGPGTRLTVL.

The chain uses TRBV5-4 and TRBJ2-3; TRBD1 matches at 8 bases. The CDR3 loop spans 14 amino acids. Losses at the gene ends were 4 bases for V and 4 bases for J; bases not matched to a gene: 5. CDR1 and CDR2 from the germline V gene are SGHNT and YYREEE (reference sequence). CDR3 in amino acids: CASSLGQGSDTQYF. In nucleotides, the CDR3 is TGTGCCAGCAGCCTCGGACAGGGATCAGATACGCAGTATTTT.

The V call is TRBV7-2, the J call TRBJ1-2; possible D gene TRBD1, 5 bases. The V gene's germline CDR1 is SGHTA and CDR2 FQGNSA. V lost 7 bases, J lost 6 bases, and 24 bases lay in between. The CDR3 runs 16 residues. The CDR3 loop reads CASTSYTGGVIDGYTF. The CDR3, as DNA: TGTGCCAGCACCAGCTACACGGGGGGGGTCATTGATGGCTACACCTTC.

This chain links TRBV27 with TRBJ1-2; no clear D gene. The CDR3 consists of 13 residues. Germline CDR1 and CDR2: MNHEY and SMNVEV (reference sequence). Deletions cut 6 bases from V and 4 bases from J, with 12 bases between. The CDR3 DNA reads TGTGCCAGCAGCCCCCCAGGCCTCTATGGCTACACCTTC. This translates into CASSPPGLYGYTF.

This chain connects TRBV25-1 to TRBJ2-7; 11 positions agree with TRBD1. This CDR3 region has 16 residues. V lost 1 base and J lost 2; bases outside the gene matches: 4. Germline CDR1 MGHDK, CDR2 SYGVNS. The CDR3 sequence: CASSESVGQGAYEQYF. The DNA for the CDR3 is TGTGCCAGCAGTGAATCCGTGGGACAGGGGGCCTACGAGCAGTACTTC.

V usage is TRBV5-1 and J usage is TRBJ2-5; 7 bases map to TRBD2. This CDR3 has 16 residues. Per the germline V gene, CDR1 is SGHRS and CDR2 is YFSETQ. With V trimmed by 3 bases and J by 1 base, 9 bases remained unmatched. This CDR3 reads CASSYYGTSAQETQYF. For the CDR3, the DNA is TGCGCCAGCAGCTACTATGGCACTAGCGCCCAAGAGACCCAGTACTTC.

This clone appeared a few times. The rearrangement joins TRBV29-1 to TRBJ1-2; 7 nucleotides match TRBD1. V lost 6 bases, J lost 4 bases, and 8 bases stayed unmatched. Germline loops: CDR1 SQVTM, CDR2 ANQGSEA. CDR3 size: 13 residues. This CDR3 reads CSVRNTGVYGYTF. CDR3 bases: TGCAGCGTAAGAAACACAGGGGTCTATGGCTACACCTTC.

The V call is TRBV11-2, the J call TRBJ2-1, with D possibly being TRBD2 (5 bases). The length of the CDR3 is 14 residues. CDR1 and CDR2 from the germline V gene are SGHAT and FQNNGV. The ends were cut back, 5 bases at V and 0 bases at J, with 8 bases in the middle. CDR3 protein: CASSLDFSYNEQFF. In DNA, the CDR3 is TGTGCCAGCAGCCTGGACTTCTCCTACAATGAGCAGTTCTTC.